Below are 27 T cell receptor beta chains sequenced from a single sample in a study of CD8+ T cells in alopecia areata. It was cDNA, reverse transcribed from extracted RNA, that served as the sequencing template. Using immunoSEQ multiplex PCR, the repertoire was profiled, and TCRdb retains in-frame clones only, with some absent. The sample has about 140,000 clones, approximately 86% seen once; the top ten hold around 14%. Treatment in this sample: oral pan-JAK inhibitor, 5-10 mg twice daily. Material: CD8+ T cells sorted from blood, obtained at week 4, from a patient treated with tofacitinib. Every receptor here comes from a human donor with alopecia areata.

This chain connects TRBV4-1 to TRBJ1-2; 7 nucleotides align to TRBD1. V lost 4 bases and J lost 2; bases outside the gene matches: 13. The CDR3 has 17 residues. Looked up from germline, CDR1 is MGHRA and CDR2 is YSYEKL. CDR3 bases: TGCGCCAGCAGCCTTGACGGTCTGGGACAGACCAACTATGGCTACACCTTC. This encodes CASSLDGLGQTNYGYTF.

The gene calls are TRBV27 and TRBJ2-7; TRBD1 aligns across 10 bases. This CDR3 spans 13 amino acids. V was clipped by 6 bases and J by 4 bases; unmatched bases: 3. Germline V gene sequence: CDR1 MNHEY, CDR2 SMNVEV (reference sequence). The CDR3 DNA follows: TGTGCCAGCAGGGGACAGGGGCGGTACGAGCAGTACTTC. Translated: CASRGQGRYEQYF.

Comments on this clone: The same CDR3 can be traced to other DNA sequences in this sample. The chain is built from TRBV29-1 and TRBJ2-7, with 7 bases that match TRBD1. The germline gives CDR1 SQVTM, CDR2 ANQGSEA. V shed 0 bases and J 4 bases; nucleotides not matched to a gene: 3. The CDR3 runs 13 residues. CDR3 DNA sequence: TGCAGCGTTGAAGAGGGGACAGCGTACGAGCAGTACTTC. It translates to CSVEEGTAYEQYF.

The table lists this clone with a few counts. Here the CDR3 reads CASSLSLLLAASTDTQYF. The CDR3 coding sequence is TGTGCCAGCAGTTTAAGCCTCCTTCTAGCTGCAAGCACAGATACGCAGTATTTT. The genes are TRBV27 and TRBJ2-3, with D perhaps TRBD2 (5 bases). This CDR3 is 18 amino acids long. V dropped 2 bases and J dropped 0 bases, with 18 bases sitting between them. Germline V gene sequence: CDR1 MNHEY, CDR2 SMNVEV (reference sequence).

The chain uses TRBV7-9 and TRBJ1-5; no clear D gene. This CDR3 is 18 amino acids long. V was pared by 5 bases and J by 0 bases, with 20 bases between. Germline loops: CDR1 SEHNR, CDR2 FQNEAQ (reference sequence). The CDR3 bases are TGTGCCAGCAGCCCTACCCGGGCCTTTGGGCCTAGCAATCAGCCCCAGCATTTT. It yields the protein CASSPTRAFGPSNQPQHF.

J is TRBJ2-7 and V is TRBV7-2; the match to TRBD2 covers 7 bases. CDR1 and CDR2 (germline): SGHTA, FQGNSA. Trimming took 3 bases from V and 6 from J; bases not matched to a gene: 5. The CDR3 has 13 residues. The CDR3 is CASSFGLVSEQYF. CDR3 nucleotides: TGTGCCAGCAGCTTTGGACTAGTCAGCGAGCAGTACTTC.

The rearrangement links TRBV9 to TRBJ2-5, with D possibly being TRBD2 (5 bases). This CDR3 is built from 15 residues. Germline V gene data show CDR1 as SGDLS and CDR2 as YYNGEE. V gave up 2 bases and J gave up 0 bases, with 11 bases separating them. This CDR3 reads CASSVSGEYQETQYF. In DNA, the CDR3 is TGTGCCAGCAGCGTGAGCGGAGAGTACCAAGAGACCCAGTACTTC.

This chain connects TRBV29-1 to TRBJ2-1; no reliable D call. The V and J ends lost 3 bases and 0 bases respectively, with 9 bases between them. The CDR3 is 14 residues long. CDR1 and CDR2 (germline): SQVTM, ANQGSEA. CDR3 nucleotides: TGCAGCGTTGATGGAGTGGGCTCCTACAATGAGCAGTTCTTC. Its translation is CSVDGVGSYNEQFF.

The chain uses TRBV5-4 and TRBJ2-3, with 10 bases matching TRBD2. The length of the CDR3 is 18 residues. In germline, CDR1 is SGHNT, CDR2 YYREEE (reference sequence). Trimming at V came to 3 bases and at J to 2 bases, leaving 12 bases not matched to a gene. DNA for the CDR3: TGTGCCAGCAGCTCGCTGGGGAGCGGGGGGGCGGACACAGATACGCAGTATTTT. Encoded protein: CASSSLGSGGADTDTQYF.

The chain combines TRBV18 with TRBJ2-7, with TRBD2 matching over 9 bases. V gave up 4 bases and J gave up 1 base; unmatched junction bases: 8. The CDR3 contains 16 residues. Per the germline V gene, CDR1 is KGHSH and CDR2 is LQKENI. The CDR3 spells CASSQIAGDSSYEQYF. CDR3 DNA: TGTGCCAGCTCACAAATAGCGGGAGATAGTTCCTACGAGCAGTACTTC.

The chain has TRBV29-1 and TRBJ2-4; D is uncertain. CDR1 is SQVTM and CDR2 is ANQGSEA in the germline V gene. V was shortened by 3 bases and J by 5 bases, with 5 bases between the two germline ends. This CDR3 is 11 amino acids long. The CDR3 loop reads CSVDQENIQYF. The CDR3 nucleotides read TGCAGCGTTGACCAGGAAAACATTCAGTACTTC.

CDR3: CASSLNHPGANVLTF. CDR3 in DNA: TGCGCCAGCAGCTTGAACCATCCTGGGGCCAACGTCCTGACTTTC. The V gene is TRBV5-1, the J gene TRBJ2-6, with D unresolved. V was cut by 1 base and J by 2 bases, with 7 bases left in between. The CDR3 runs 15 residues. Per germline, CDR1 SGHRS and CDR2 YFSETQ.

The V and J genes are TRBV28 and TRBJ2-7, with D possibly TRBD2 on 5 matching bases. The CDR3 length is 14 residues. Trimming removed 4 bases at V and 12 bases at J, with 22 bases between. Looked up from germline, CDR1 is MDHEN and CDR2 is SYDVKM. The CDR3 region is CASSSKSRGNEGYF. CDR3 nucleotides: TGTGCCAGCAGTTCGAAGTCCCGGGGTAACGAAGGGTACTTC.

This clone showed up just once. V usage is TRBV10-3 and J usage is TRBJ2-7; D gene ambiguous. Germline V gene lookup returns CDR1 ENHRY and CDR2 SYGVKD. Between the trimmed V and J ends, which lost 0 bases and 0 bases, there was a span of 3 bases. This CDR3 is 13 amino acids long. The CDR3 is CAISESNSYEQYF. The CDR3 coding sequence is TGTGCCATCAGTGAGTCCAACTCCTACGAGCAGTACTTC.

The rearrangement links TRBV29-1 to TRBJ2-7, with 7 bases matching TRBD1. The CDR3 is made up of 15 amino acids. The germline V gene has CDR1 SQVTM and CDR2 ANQGSEA. V dropped 7 bases and J dropped 2; count of bases not matched to a gene: 14. CDR3 sequence (DNA): TGCAGCGCAGCATCGACAGGGTTCACCCCCTACGAGCAGTACTTC. Amino acid sequence: CSAASTGFTPYEQYF.

V gene TRBV28 combines with J gene TRBJ2-5; the D gene is possibly TRBD1 (5 bases). The V end was cut by 5 bases, the J end by 4 bases, with 8 bases between. This CDR3 region has 12 residues. CDR1 and CDR2 (germline): MDHEN, SYDVKM. CDR3: CASSIRGETQYF. CDR3 coding DNA: TGTGCCAGCAGTATTAGGGGAGAGACCCAGTACTTC.

The chain employs TRBV27 and TRBJ2-7; D is perhaps TRBD2 (5 bases). Germline loops: CDR1 MNHEY, CDR2 SMNVEV (reference sequence). The V gene lost 6 bases and the J gene lost 3 bases, with 9 bases spanning the gap. This CDR3 contains 12 residues. In DNA form, the CDR3 reads TGTGCCAGCAGGACGGGGATCTACGAGCAGTACTTC. This gives the protein CASRTGIYEQYF.

J is TRBJ1-1 and V is TRBV30; D remains unclear. V dropped 0 bases and J dropped 1 base, with 9 bases sitting between them. Germline assignment: CDR1 GTSNPN and CDR2 SVGIG (reference sequence). The CDR3 runs to 14 residues. CDR3 nucleotide sequence: TGTGCCTGGAGTGTACCTCAAGGGAACACTGAAGCTTTCTTT. As protein: CAWSVPQGNTEAFF.

This chain links TRBV14 with TRBJ1-2; D is unclear. The CDR3 spans 17 residues. Trimming pared 6 bases from V and 6 bases from J, leaving 26 bases between. Germline V gene data show CDR1 as SGHDN and CDR2 as FVKESK. The CDR3 region is CASRLTSEGPGTHGYTF. The CDR3 DNA reads TGTGCCAGCAGATTAACGTCCGAGGGCCCAGGAACTCATGGCTACACCTTC.

The chain carries TRBV29-1 and TRBJ2-7; D remains ambiguous. Germline values: CDR1 SQVTM, CDR2 ANQGSEA. V shed 5 bases and J shed 6 bases, with 17 bases lying between them. The CDR3 runs to 13 residues. CDR3 DNA: TGCAGCGTTCGTGGTTCCAAGTGGGGCGAGCAGTACTTC. Translating it yields CSVRGSKWGEQYF.

The chain links TRBV13 to TRBJ2-2, with a tentative D call TRBD1 (6 bases). The CDR3 has 16 residues. The ends were cut back, 5 bases at V and 0 bases at J, with 13 bases in the middle. Germline loops: CDR1 PRHDT, CDR2 FYEKMQ (reference sequence). The CDR3 DNA sequence: TGTGCCAGCAGCGAACAGGGACACGCGAACACCGGGGAGCTGTTTTTT. Its protein is CASSEQGHANTGELFF.

The rearrangement uses TRBV2 and TRBJ1-5; 7 nucleotides line up with TRBD1. Germline CDR1 and CDR2: SNHLY and FYNNEI. The CDR3 loop spans 17 amino acids. Unmatched junction bases numbered 16, after V lost 0 bases and J lost 11 bases. The DNA for the CDR3 is TGTGCCAGCAGTGAAGCGAGGGGGACCCCGACAGGGCAGGCCCAGCATTTT. Translating gives CASSEARGTPTGQAQHF. The variable domain in full, completed from reference TRBV2 and TRBJ1-5, reads EPEVTQTPSHQVTQMGQEVILRCVPISNHLYFYWYRQILGQKVEFLVSFYNNEISEKSEIFDDQFSVERPDGSNFTLKIRSTKLEDSAMYFCASSEARGTPTGQAQHFGDGTRLSIL.

The J gene is TRBJ2-7, the V gene TRBV7-9, with 8 bases identical to TRBD2. Germline trimming cut 2 bases from V and 4 bases from J; bases unmatched to any gene: 7. Germline V lookup: CDR1 SEHNR, CDR2 FQNEAQ (reference sequence). The CDR3 totals 15 residues. The DNA of the CDR3 is TGTGCCAGCAGCTTATCCAGCGGGAGCTTTTACGAGCAGTACTTC. Its translation: CASSLSSGSFYEQYF.

The chain links TRBV9 to TRBJ1-5; no clear D. V was shortened by 3 bases and J by 2 bases, with 9 bases between the two germline ends. The germline V gene encodes CDR1 SGDLS and CDR2 YYNGEE. The CDR3 consists of 14 residues. This CDR3 is CASSDGLGNQPQHF. The CDR3 DNA reads as TGTGCCAGCAGCGACGGTCTTGGCAATCAGCCCCAGCATTTT.

This clone was recorded only once. V and J are TRBV29-1 and TRBJ2-3; perhaps TRBD2 as D (6 bases). CDR1 and CDR2 from the germline V gene are SQVTM and ANQGSEA. The germline V and J ends were trimmed by 7 bases and 3 bases, with 14 bases remaining between them. The CDR3 has 13 residues. The CDR3 loop is CSAETGETDTQYF. CDR3 DNA sequence: TGCAGCGCCGAAACGGGGGAAACAGATACGCAGTATTTT.

The chain links TRBV7-9 to TRBJ2-5; D perhaps matches TRBD1 (6 bases). Near its end, the DNA agrees better with TRBJ2-7, so the J call may be wrong. The CDR3 runs to 14 residues. CDR1 and CDR2 (germline): SEHNR, FQNEAQ (reference sequence). The CDR3 DNA sequence: TGTGCCAGCAGCTTAGGACAGGAGATTTACGAGCAGTACTTC. Translating gives CASSLGQEIYEQYF.

V is TRBV2 and J is TRBJ2-5; no reliable D call. Trimming left V 10 bases short and J 5 bases short, with 8 bases between. CDR3 size: 10 residues. Germline V gene data show CDR1 as SNHLY and CDR2 as FYNNEI. CDR3 nucleotide sequence: TGTGCCACCCAATTGGAGACCCAGTACTTC. This encodes CATQLETQYF.